This is a list of T cell receptor beta chains from one sample in a study of blood T cell repertoires in COVID-19. The repertoire was sequenced with immunoSEQ multiplex PCR; TCRdb's copy has only in-frame clones and lacks some. The sample yields approximately 300,000 clones, approximately 80% seen once. Input material: peripheral blood. The receptor set was obtained from a woman aged 45-59 years with active or convalescent COVID-19. Both conserved end residues are part of each CDR3.

V gene: TRBV29-1; J gene: TRBJ2-3; CDR3 protein: CSVKGDNTDTQYF
V gene: TRBV30; J gene: TRBJ2-3; CDR3 protein: CAWSVQEDTQYF
V gene: TRBV6-1; J gene: TRBJ2-7; CDR3 protein: CASSDVLAGYEQYF
V gene: TRBV5-4; J gene: TRBJ1-2; CDR3 protein: CASSLDSNYGYTF
V gene: TRBV7-9; J gene: TRBJ2-7; CDR3 protein: CASSSPRNRGDSAYEQYF
V gene: TRBV5-4; J gene: TRBJ1-2; CDR3 protein: CASSDRVYGYTF
V gene: TRBV7-9; J gene: TRBJ1-1; CDR3 protein: CASSLATGTTTEAFF
V gene: TRBV4-1; J gene: TRBJ2-1; CDR3 protein: CASSQRGAGGFYNEQFF
V gene: TRBV6-4; J gene: TRBJ1-2; CDR3 protein: CASSSQGYGYTF
V gene: TRBV15; J gene: TRBJ2-1; CDR3 protein: CATSRGGLAGVDEQFF
V gene: TRBV6-5; J gene: TRBJ1-2; CDR3 protein: CASSRTGTGGLGYTF
V gene: TRBV5-4; J gene: TRBJ2-5; CDR3 protein: CASSFDRGETQYF
V gene: TRBV3-1/TRBV3-2; J gene: TRBJ2-5; CDR3 protein: CASSPRGLKETQYF
V gene: TRBV18; J gene: TRBJ1-1; CDR3 protein: CASSQDRHTEAFF
V gene: TRBV3-1/TRBV3-2; J gene: TRBJ2-3; CDR3 protein: CASSQASQNTQYF
V gene: TRBV30; J gene: TRBJ2-1; CDR3 protein: CAWSVTSGSGEQFF
V gene: TRBV2; J gene: TRBJ2-3; CDR3 protein: CASSRSLGTSTDTQYF
V gene: TRBV3-1/TRBV3-2; J gene: TRBJ1-1; CDR3 protein: CASSQGANTEAFF
V gene: TRBV6-2/TRBV6-3; J gene: TRBJ2-3; CDR3 protein: CASSYPSAGGADTQYF
V gene: TRBV19; J gene: TRBJ1-5; CDR3 protein: CASSMGQGGYQPQHF
V gene: TRBV19; J gene: TRBJ1-5; CDR3 protein: CASRVVWTGGNQPQHF
V gene: TRBV18; J gene: TRBJ2-3; CDR3 protein: CASSPVQAGFSTDTQYF
V gene: TRBV10-3; J gene: TRBJ2-7; CDR3 protein: CAISSVTSYEQYF
V gene: TRBV6-1; J gene: TRBJ1-5; CDR3 protein: CASSEVGGFRRDQPQHF
V gene: TRBV13; J gene: TRBJ1-6; CDR3 protein: CASSTAPTKDSPLHF
V gene: TRBV28; J gene: TRBJ1-2; CDR3 protein: CASTLGQNYGYTF
V gene: TRBV30; J gene: TRBJ1-1; CDR3 protein: CAWTDSLEAFF
V gene: TRBV29-1; J gene: TRBJ1-2; CDR3 protein: CSVAISRGDGYTF
V gene: TRBV7-3; J gene: TRBJ2-1; CDR3 protein: CASSLMGLASYNEQFF
V gene: TRBV29-1; J gene: TRBJ1-2; CDR3 protein: CSVETGDHGYTF
V gene: TRBV5-1; J gene: TRBJ1-2; CDR3 protein: CASSLEGQVHGYTF
V gene: TRBV7-9; J gene: TRBJ1-4; CDR3 protein: CASSFGRFNEKLFF
V gene: TRBV28; J gene: TRBJ1-3; CDR3 protein: CASSSWGTAGNTIYF
V gene: TRBV4-2; J gene: TRBJ2-1; CDR3 protein: CASSQGRRGEDDEQFF
V gene: TRBV9; J gene: TRBJ2-4; CDR3 protein: CASSGSGSVVRNIQYF
V gene: TRBV10-3; J gene: TRBJ2-1; CDR3 protein: CAMSLHAYNEQFF
V gene: TRBV28; J gene: TRBJ2-6; CDR3 protein: CASSFGGAGANVLTF
V gene: TRBV7-9; J gene: TRBJ2-5; CDR3 protein: CASSSRQGPGRAQYF
V gene: TRBV6-5; J gene: TRBJ2-1; CDR3 protein: CASMDLAGHNEQFF
V gene: TRBV18; J gene: TRBJ2-7; CDR3 protein: CASSPRTRGQDEQYF
V gene: TRBV4-1; J gene: TRBJ2-1; CDR3 protein: CASSLNRLGKGYNEQFF